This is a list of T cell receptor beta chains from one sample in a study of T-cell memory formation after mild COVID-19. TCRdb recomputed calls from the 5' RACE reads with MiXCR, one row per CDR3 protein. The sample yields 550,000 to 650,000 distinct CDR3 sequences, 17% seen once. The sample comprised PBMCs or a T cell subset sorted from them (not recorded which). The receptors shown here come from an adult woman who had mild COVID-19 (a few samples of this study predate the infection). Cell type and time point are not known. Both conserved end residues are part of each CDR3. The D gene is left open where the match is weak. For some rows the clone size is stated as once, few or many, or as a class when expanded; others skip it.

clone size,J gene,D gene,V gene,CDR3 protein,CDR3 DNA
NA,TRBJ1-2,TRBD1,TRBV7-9,CASSPRTGADGYTF,TGTGCCAGCAGCCCGAGGACAGGGGCGGACGGCTACACCTTC
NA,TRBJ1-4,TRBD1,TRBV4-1,CASSQASPRQGGNEKLFF,TGCGCCAGCAGCCAAGCTTCGCCCCGACAGGGGGGTAATGAAAAACTGTTTTTT
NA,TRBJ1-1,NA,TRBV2,CASSEIQGGHRTEAFF,TGTGCCAGCAGTGAAATCCAGGGCGGGCACCGAACTGAAGCTTTCTTT
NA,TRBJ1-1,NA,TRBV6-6,CASSRGPGRDTEAFF,TGTGCCAGCAGTCGAGGTCCGGGGAGGGACACTGAAGCTTTCTTT
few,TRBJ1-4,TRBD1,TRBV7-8,CASSGQGRVWEKLFF,TGTGCCAGCAGCGGACAGGGGCGGGTGTGGGAAAAACTGTTTTTT
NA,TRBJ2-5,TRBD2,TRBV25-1,CASSEYLTSGEGETQYF,TGTGCCAGCAGTGAATATCTGACTAGCGGGGAAGGAGAGACCCAGTACTTC
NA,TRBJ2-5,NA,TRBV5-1,CASSQGVEETQYF,TGCGCCAGCAGCCAGGGCGTGGAGGAGACCCAGTACTTC
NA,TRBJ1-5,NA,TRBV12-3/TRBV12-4,CASSLRGGYSNQPQHF,TGTGCCAGCAGTTTAAGGGGGGGATATAGCAATCAGCCCCAGCATTTT
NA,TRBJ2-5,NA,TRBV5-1,CASSFSPGRLQETQYF,TGCGCCAGCAGCTTCTCCCCGGGACGGCTCCAAGAGACCCAGTACTTC
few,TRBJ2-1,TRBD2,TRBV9,CASSPVTSGGMYNEQFF,TGTGCCAGCAGCCCGGTTACTAGCGGGGGCATGTACAATGAGCAGTTCTTC
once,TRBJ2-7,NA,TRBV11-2,CASSWETGIVYEQYF,TGTGCCAGCAGCTGGGAAACAGGGATTGTATACGAGCAGTACTTC
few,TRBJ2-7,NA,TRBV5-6,CASSLSGLDEQYF,TGTGCCAGCAGCTTATCCGGCTTGGACGAGCAGTACTTC
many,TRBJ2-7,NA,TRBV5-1,CASSLRRGYEQYF,TGCGCCAGCAGCTTGCGAAGAGGATACGAGCAGTACTTC
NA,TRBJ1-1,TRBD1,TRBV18,CASSPTGQGAATEAFF,TGTGCCAGCTCACCAACGGGACAGGGGGCAGCCACTGAAGCTTTCTTT
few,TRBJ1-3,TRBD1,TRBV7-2,CASSFQGAMGNTIYF,TGTGCCAGCAGCTTTCAGGGGGCAATGGGAAACACCATATATTTT
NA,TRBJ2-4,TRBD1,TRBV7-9,CASSPGQGAEANIQYF,TGTGCCAGCAGCCCCGGGCAGGGGGCGGAGGCGAACATTCAGTACTTC
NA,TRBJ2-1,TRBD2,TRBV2,CASKGQGGSNEQFF,TGTGCCAGCAAGGGGCAGGGAGGGAGCAATGAGCAGTTCTTC
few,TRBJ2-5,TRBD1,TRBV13,CASSPEDRGKETQYF,TGTGCCAGCAGCCCGGAGGACAGGGGAAAAGAGACCCAGTACTTC